The present T cell receptor (beta chain) was sequenced within a study of cytomegalovirus exposure and HLA in healthy donors. Study-wide points: In vitro checks showed that a few CMV-associated chains really do target CMV antigens.

It was healthy bone marrow donors who served as donors. The PCR used 60 Vbeta and 13 Jbeta primers. The protocol was immunoSEQ multiplex PCR, while the TCRdb copy is restricted to in-frame clones and leaves out a portion. The repertoire consists of about 200,000 clones, with 60% to 85% occurring once and the leading ten covering 15% to 17%. Worth noting for this clone: The target antigen is unknown.

This CDR3 is built from 15 residues. V lost 6 bases, J lost 3 bases, and 4 bases stayed unmatched. The germline CDR1 and CDR2 sequences are MNHEY and SMNVEV (reference sequence). This receptor was identified in a middle-aged man in good health and CMV-seronegative. This chain uses TRBV27 with TRBJ2-2, with TRBD2 matching over 10 bases. Source material: PBMCs. The DNA for the CDR3 is TGTGCCAGCAGGGTACTAGCGGGATACACCGGGGAGCTGTTTTTT. Translated: CASRVLAGYTGELFF.